This T cell receptor (beta chain) derives from a study of shared clonotypes between healthy human individuals. Whole-study context: Donors were two women and a few men aged 18 to 49.

The CDR3 is made up of 16 amino acids. V shed 2 bases and J 4 bases; nucleotides not matched to a gene: 8. From germline, CDR1 is SGHRS and CDR2 YFSETQ. TCRdb's table, derived via immunoSEQ multiplex PCR, lists solely in-frame clones and lacks some. The sample consists of hundreds of thousands of clones, 95% to 97% of them appearing once. Notes on the study in general: Tissue TCR repertoires likely differ from these blood-only repertoires. Researchers found naive subsets generally carried larger estimated richness than memory subsets.

Cells designated naive CD8 were CD45RO-negative and were positively selected for CCR7, with terminally differentiated effector memory CD45RA+ cells excluded. Points on this clone: The antigen remains unidentified.

The sample was naive CD8+ T cells sorted from blood. The sequence was obtained from a woman between 25 and 40 years old in good health. The rearrangement links TRBV5-1 to TRBJ2-3; 9 nucleotides match TRBD1. Here the CDR3 DNA reads TGCGCCAGCAGCTTCCACCGGGGACAGGGCGCAGATACGCAGTATTTT. Its protein is CASSFHRGQGADTQYF.